These 17 T cell receptor beta chains share one sample of origin, sequenced in a study of T cells after yellow fever vaccination. TCRdb ran MiXCR on the 5' RACE reads and lists one entry per CDR3 protein. The table records about 510,000 distinct CDR3 sequences, about a fifth of them present only once. The sequenced sample was PBMCs, obtained roughly 20 days after the first yellow fever vaccination. These receptors came from a young man who received the YFV17D yellow fever vaccine.

There are a few counts of this clonotype. V and J are TRBV5-1 and TRBJ1-1; D call uncertain. Trimming left V 0 bases short and J 7 bases short, with 13 bases between. The CDR3 is made up of 14 amino acids. The V gene's germline CDR1 is SGHRS and CDR2 YFSETQ. The DNA for the CDR3 is TGCGCCAGCAGCTTGGGGCATCCGGAAAATGAAGCTTTCTTT. This gives the protein CASSLGHPENEAFF.

This clonotype was counted at least ten times. CDR3 amino acids: CSVVGGHTYEQYF. Here the CDR3 DNA reads TGCAGCGTTGTGGGGGGGCATACCTACGAGCAGTACTTC. The chain uses TRBV29-1 and TRBJ2-7, with D possibly matching TRBD2 (7 bases). V was cut by 4 bases and J by 2 bases, with 12 bases left in between. The CDR3 length is 13 residues. The germline V gene encodes CDR1 SQVTM and CDR2 ANQGSEA.

This clonotype has just a few counts. V is TRBV5-1 and J is TRBJ2-5; no firm D call. V gave up 4 bases and J gave up 2 bases, with 9 bases separating them. The germline CDR1 and CDR2 sequences are SGHRS and YFSETQ. The CDR3 is 13 amino acids. The CDR3 bases are TGCGCCAGCAGCACCGCCCTACAAGAGACCCAGTACTTC. It encodes CASSTALQETQYF.

This clonotype turned up a few times. This sequence joins TRBV14 and TRBJ1-1; D is ambiguous. The CDR3 is 13 residues long. Germline V gene data show CDR1 as SGHDN and CDR2 as FVKESK. Trimming pared 3 bases from V and 3 bases from J, leaving 8 bases between. The CDR3 protein is CASSQEDYTEAFF. CDR3 coding DNA: TGTGCCAGCAGCCAGGAAGACTACACTGAAGCTTTCTTT.

This clonotype has just a few counts. The chain carries TRBV23-1 and TRBJ2-5; D gene uncertain. TRBV23-1 is identified as an open reading frame with a role that is uncertain. V dropped 6 bases and J dropped 6 bases, with 2 bases sitting between them. The CDR3 is made up of 9 amino acids. CDR3 in amino acids: CASRKTQYF. The CDR3 coding sequence is TGCGCCAGCAGAAAGACCCAGTACTTC.

This chain joins TRBV29-1 and TRBJ2-6; D is perhaps TRBD2 (5 bases). The CDR3 is made up of 17 amino acids. CDR1 is SQVTM and CDR2 is ANQGSEA in the germline V gene. V lost 1 base and J 5 bases, leaving 18 bases between the germline ends. This CDR3 is CSVEVREARLRANVLTF. CDR3 nucleotide sequence: TGCAGCGTTGAAGTCCGGGAAGCCAGGCTCAGGGCCAACGTCCTGACTTTC. The full variable domain, with the rest looked up from reference TRBV29-1 and TRBJ2-6, is SAVISQKPSRDICQRGTSLTIQCQVDSQVTMMFWYRQQPGQSLTLIATANQGSEATYESGFVIDKFPISRPNLTFSTLTVSNMSPEDSSIYLCSVEVREARLRANVLTFGAGSRLTVL.

This clonotype was counted between two and nine times. The chain couples TRBV5-4 to TRBJ1-2; 8 bases line up with TRBD1. The CDR3 contains 15 residues. Germline V gives CDR1 SGHNT, CDR2 YYREEE (reference sequence). V lost 6 bases, J lost 2 bases, and 9 bases stayed unmatched. CDR3 sequence: CASMGQASLNYGYTF. CDR3 DNA sequence: TGTGCCAGCATGGGACAGGCCTCACTAAACTATGGCTACACCTTC.

The chain combines TRBV20-1 with TRBJ1-1; TRBD1 aligns across 7 bases. The CDR3 length is 14 residues. V lost 2 bases, J lost 5 bases, and 8 bases stayed unmatched. In germline, CDR1 is DFQATT, CDR2 SNEGSKA (reference sequence). The CDR3 sequence is CSARYLSGGTEAFF. The CDR3 bases are TGCAGTGCTAGATATCTTTCAGGGGGTACTGAAGCTTTCTTT.

J is TRBJ2-3 and V is TRBV12-3 or TRBV12-4; D possibly matches TRBD1 or TRBD2 (5 bases each). V gave up 4 bases and J gave up 4 bases, with 21 bases separating them. This CDR3 spans 17 amino acids. CDR3 residues: CASSYPGAVVSPDTQYF. In DNA form, the CDR3 reads TGTGCCAGCAGTTACCCCGGGGCGGTAGTGTCCCCAGATACGCAGTATTTT.

This clonotype was observed a handful of times. The rearrangement joins TRBV4-1 to TRBJ2-1; no definite D call. With 3 bases removed from V and 7 bases from J, the gap between germline ends came to 16 bases. CDR1 is MGHRA, CDR2 YSYEKL, per germline. This CDR3 is built from 15 residues. The CDR3 DNA reads as TGCGCCAGCAGCCACTCGGCCACCTACGGGAATGAGCAGTTCTTC. It codes for CASSHSATYGNEQFF.

This clonotype was counted only a few times. The V and J genes are TRBV11-2 and TRBJ2-3; 15 positions match TRBD2. After removal of 5 bases from V and 7 bases from J, the junction contained 13 bases not matched to a gene. The CDR3 covers 18 residues. Germline CDR1 and CDR2: SGHAT and FQNNGV. For the CDR3, the DNA is TGTGCCAGCAGCCCTCGTAGGACTAGCGGGGGGGCCGTCAATACGCAGTATTTT. Its protein product is CASSPRRTSGGAVNTQYF.

The chain couples TRBV29-1 to TRBJ1-2; perhaps TRBD1 as D (6 bases). V was shortened by 0 bases and J by 2 bases, with 16 bases between the two germline ends. Germline values: CDR1 SQVTM, CDR2 ANQGSEA. The CDR3 sequence is 16 residues long. The CDR3 is CSVEDPGTPGNYGYTF. For the CDR3, the DNA is TGCAGCGTTGAAGACCCCGGGACACCGGGAAACTATGGCTACACCTTC.

This clonotype occurred a few times. V is TRBV6-1 and J is TRBJ2-7; the D is unclear. The V gene lost 1 base and the J gene lost 3 bases, with 10 bases spanning the gap. CDR3 length: 14 residues. Per the germline V gene, CDR1 is MNHNS and CDR2 is SASEGT. The CDR3 sequence is CASSEDSRVYEQYV. The CDR3 DNA is TGTGCCAGCAGTGAAGACTCAAGAGTCTACGAGCAGTACGTC.

The CDR3 loop reads CASSRSGTEDTQYF. The CDR3 DNA sequence: TGTGCCAGCAGCCGGTCAGGGACCGAAGATACGCAGTATTTT. The chain links TRBV9 to TRBJ2-3; either TRBD1 or TRBD2 may supply D (5 bases each). The CDR3 is 14 amino acids. Between the trimmed V and J ends, which lost 4 bases and 5 bases, there was a span of 14 bases. CDR1 is SGDLS, CDR2 YYNGEE, per germline.

The rearrangement links TRBV4-1 to TRBJ2-5; 9 nucleotides align to TRBD2. The CDR3 runs to 19 residues. The germline V gene encodes CDR1 MGHRA and CDR2 YSYEKL. Losses at the gene ends were 1 base for V and 7 bases for J; bases not matched to a gene: 19. The CDR3 DNA is TGCGCCAGCAGCCAAGGGGGACGGGTAGAGCGGGGGGCCTTAAGGACCCAGTACTTC. Its translation: CASSQGGRVERGALRTQYF.

The genes are TRBV7-9 and TRBJ2-2, with 8 bases aligning to TRBD2. The CDR3 sequence is 15 residues long. In germline, CDR1 is SEHNR, CDR2 FQNEAQ (reference sequence). V was clipped by 5 bases and J by 4 bases; unmatched bases: 6. The CDR3 protein is CASSRRGGSTGELFF. The CDR3 bases are TGTGCCAGCAGCCGTCGCGGGGGGAGCACCGGGGAGCTGTTTTTT.

The V and J genes are TRBV19 and TRBJ1-5; D gene unclear. The CDR3 is 15 amino acids. Germline loops: CDR1 LNHDA, CDR2 SQIVND (reference sequence). Trimming stripped 10 bases from V and 6 bases from J, with 22 bases between. The CDR3 sequence: CATKSEVQRSQPQHF. For the CDR3, the DNA is TGTGCCACCAAATCGGAAGTCCAGAGGAGTCAGCCCCAGCATTTT. Based on the CDR3 plus reference TRBV19 and TRBJ1-5, the full variable domain is DGGITQSPKYLFRKEGQNVTLSCEQNLNHDAMYWYRQDPGQGLRLIYYSQIVNDFQKGDIAEGYSVSREKKESFPLTVTSAQKNPTAFYLCATKSEVQRSQPQHFGDGTRLSIL.